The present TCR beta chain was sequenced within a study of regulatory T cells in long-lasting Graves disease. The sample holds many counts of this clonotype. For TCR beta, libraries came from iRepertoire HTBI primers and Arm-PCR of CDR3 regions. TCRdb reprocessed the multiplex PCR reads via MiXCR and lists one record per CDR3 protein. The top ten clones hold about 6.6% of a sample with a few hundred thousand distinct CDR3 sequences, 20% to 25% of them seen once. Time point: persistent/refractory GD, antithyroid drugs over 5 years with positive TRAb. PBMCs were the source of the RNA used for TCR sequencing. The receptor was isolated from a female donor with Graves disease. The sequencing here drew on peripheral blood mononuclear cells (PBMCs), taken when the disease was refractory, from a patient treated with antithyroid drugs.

CDR3 bases: TGTGCCAGTTCAATCGGGACGGCCGAGACCCAGTACTTC. This codes for CASSIGTAETQYF. The rearrangement joins TRBV28 to TRBJ2-5; D assignment may be TRBD1 or TRBD2 (5 bases each). Between the trimmed V and J ends, which lost 9 bases and 5 bases, there was a span of 16 bases. The germline V gene has CDR1 MDHEN and CDR2 SYDVKM. This CDR3 has 13 amino acids.